One sample yielded the 15 T cell receptor beta chains listed below, sequenced in a study of T-cell reconstitution after alpha-beta-depleted transplantation in children. Unique molecular identifiers were used in preparing the TCRbeta library. TCRdb re-analysed the PCR reads in MiXCR, keeping a single row per CDR3 protein. The sample has some 500,000 distinct CDR3 sequences; about 31% are singletons. The material sequenced was PBMCs from the stem cell graft donor, taken from the stem cell graft. The receptors were gathered from a human donor who donated a stem cell graft to a child with aplastic anemia.

This chain uses TRBV5-4 with TRBJ2-3; 7 positions agree with TRBD2. Trimming at V came to 4 bases and at J to 2 bases, leaving 13 bases not matched to a gene. Per the germline V gene, CDR1 is SGHNT and CDR2 is YYREEE (reference sequence). The CDR3 is 17 amino acids. The chain's CDR3 is CASSPPRRESTTDTQYF. The CDR3 DNA is TGTGCCAGCAGCCCCCCCCGGCGGGAGTCGACCACAGATACGCAGTATTTT. Using reference TRBV5-4 and TRBJ2-3 for the parts outside the CDR3, the full variable domain is ETGVTQSPTHLIKTRGQQVTLRCSSQSGHNTVSWYQQALGQGPQFIFQYYREEENGRGNFPPRFSGLQFPNYSSELNVNALELDDSALYLCASSPPRRESTTDTQYFGPGTRLTVL.

The V and J genes are TRBV5-4 and TRBJ2-7; 8 nucleotides align to TRBD1. This CDR3 spans 16 amino acids. Germline assignment: CDR1 SGHNT and CDR2 YYREEE (reference sequence). V was clipped by 1 base and J by 5 bases; unmatched bases: 11. The chain's CDR3 is CASSLSPQGVFNEQYF. The CDR3 DNA reads TGTGCCAGCAGCTTGTCCCCACAGGGGGTTTTCAACGAGCAGTACTTC.

The J gene is TRBJ1-1, the V gene TRBV9, with D maybe TRBD1 (5 bases). V lost 2 bases and J 3 bases, leaving 17 bases between the germline ends. The CDR3 sequence is 16 residues long. Germline V CDR1 and CDR2: SGDLS, YYNGEE. The CDR3 DNA follows: TGTGCCAGCAGCGTTGGACTCATTCTGACAGACACTGAAGCTTTCTTT. It specifies CASSVGLILTDTEAFF.

V usage is TRBV7-2 and J usage is TRBJ2-7; TRBD2 agrees at 15 bases. CDR3 length: 16 residues. V was clipped by 5 bases and J by 0 bases; unmatched bases: 2. Per the germline V gene, CDR1 is SGHTA and CDR2 is FQGNSA. As DNA, the CDR3 is TGTGCCAGCAGCCGGACTAGCGGGAGGGCCTCCTACGAGCAGTACTTC. This sequence encodes CASSRTSGRASYEQYF.

The chain carries TRBV27 and TRBJ1-2, with a tentative D call TRBD1 (5 bases). The V and J ends lost 4 bases and 5 bases respectively, with 11 bases between them. The V gene's germline CDR1 is MNHEY and CDR2 SMNVEV (reference sequence). The CDR3 sequence is 13 residues long. The CDR3 DNA reads as TGTGCCAGCAGTTGGGGGGGATTTTATGGCTACACCTTC. Residues: CASSWGGFYGYTF.

This chain links TRBV19 with TRBJ1-1; 8 bases align to TRBD1. Germline values: CDR1 LNHDA, CDR2 SQIVND (reference sequence). The junction had 7 bases not matched to a gene; V was cut back by 5 bases and J by 5 bases. The CDR3 contains 14 residues. CDR3 nucleotides: TGTGCCAGTAGTCTCGGACAGGGCTGGACTGAAGCTTTCTTT. Encoded protein: CASSLGQGWTEAFF.

The chain combines TRBV24-1 with TRBJ2-5; 7 nucleotides align to TRBD2. Per the germline V gene, CDR1 is KGHDR and CDR2 is SFDVKD. The CDR3 covers 16 residues. V lost 5 bases, J lost 7 bases, and 15 bases stayed unmatched. CDR3 sequence (DNA): TGTGCCACCAGTGCTCCTATCGGTCGGGGGGAAGGGACCCAGTACTTC. It specifies CATSAPIGRGEGTQYF.

The chain links TRBV10-3 to TRBJ1-1; D gene ambiguous. V was trimmed by 3 bases and J by 2 bases, leaving 13 bases between them. Germline CDR1 is ENHRY and CDR2 is SYGVKD. The CDR3 consists of 15 residues. The CDR3 DNA reads TGTGCCATCAGTGATAGAGGCAGAAACAACACTGAAGCTTTCTTT. This codes for CAISDRGRNNTEAFF.

The chain links TRBV12-3 or TRBV12-4 to TRBJ2-1; D call uncertain. This CDR3 has 16 amino acids. The germline V and J ends were trimmed by 5 bases and 4 bases, with 18 bases remaining between them. The CDR3: CASSPSDENRYNEQFF. As DNA, the CDR3 is TGTGCCAGCAGTCCCTCCGACGAGAACAGATACAATGAGCAGTTCTTC.

In its sample, this clonotype was seen a few times. The rearrangement uses TRBV18 and TRBJ2-1; D is unresolved. The CDR3 extends over 15 amino acids. Trimming pared 3 bases from V and 6 bases from J, leaving 15 bases between. Germline V CDR1 and CDR2: KGHSH, LQKENI. The CDR3 DNA is TGTGCCAGCTCACCCGTTCTTGCCCAACCCAATGAGCAGTTCTTC. It is translated as CASSPVLAQPNEQFF.

This chain connects TRBV29-1 to TRBJ2-3; D unclear. V was clipped by 5 bases and J by 0 bases, with 15 bases between them. Germline CDR1 reads SQVTM; CDR2 reads ANQGSEA. This CDR3 contains 15 residues. This CDR3 reads CSVLGPVGSTDTQYF. CDR3 nucleotide sequence: TGCAGCGTTCTGGGCCCGGTAGGGAGCACAGATACGCAGTATTTT.

The chain recombines TRBV15 with TRBJ1-1; 7 bases are shared with TRBD1. With V trimmed by 4 bases and J by 5 bases, 7 bases remained unmatched. Germline loops: CDR1 LNHNV, CDR2 YYDKDF (reference sequence). The length of the CDR3 is 14 residues. DNA for the CDR3: TGTGCCACCAGCACGAGACAGGGTCGGACTGAAGCTTTCTTT. Translating gives CATSTRQGRTEAFF.

The chain is built from TRBV6-1 and TRBJ2-1; TRBD2 might be the D (6 bases). The V end lost 5 bases, the J end lost 8 bases, and 16 bases lay between the germline ends. From germline, CDR1 is MNHNS and CDR2 SASEGT. This CDR3 has 14 amino acids. CDR3: CASSTRDWDDEQFF. CDR3 nucleotides: TGTGCCAGCAGTACCCGGGACTGGGATGATGAGCAGTTCTTC.

The chain recombines TRBV21-1 with TRBJ2-7; the DNA was not compared with TRBD1, the D call given in the table. TRBV21-1 is assigned pseudogene status. The CDR3 extends over 21 amino acids. CDR3 region: CASSNQISPGQGVRPSYEQYV. The CDR3 DNA reads as TGTGCCAGCAGCAATCAAATTTCACCGGGACAGGGGGTGAGACCTTCCTACGAGCAGTACGTC.

V is TRBV4-3 and J is TRBJ1-5; no definite D call. Germline lookup yields CDR1 LGHNA and CDR2 YSLEER. Trimming shortened V by 0 bases and J by 6 bases, and 12 bases separated the two germline ends. This CDR3 is 15 amino acids long. The CDR3 DNA sequence: TGCGCCAGCAGCCAAGACGGGAGGGAATTTCAGCCCCAGCATTTT. It encodes CASSQDGREFQPQHF.